Listed here are 21 T cell receptor beta chains from one sample, sequenced in a study of cytomegalovirus exposure and HLA in healthy donors. It was with 60 Vbeta and 13 Jbeta primers that the PCR ran. Assay used: immunoSEQ multiplex PCR; TCRdb lists only in-frame clones, some missing. Counted here are 110,000 to 150,000 clones, 76% occurring once; the ten biggest clones make up roughly 2%. The sequenced sample was PBMCs. The receptors shown here come from a woman in her forties in good health and CMV-seronegative.

The chain links TRBV2 to TRBJ2-3; the match to TRBD2 covers 8 bases. J was trimmed by 4 bases and V by 5 bases; bases with no gene match: 5. The germline gives CDR1 SNHLY, CDR2 FYNNEI. The CDR3 has 14 amino acids. The CDR3 protein is CASSRGGRSDTQYF. The CDR3 bases are TGTGCCAGCAGTCGGGGCGGGAGGTCAGATACGCAGTATTTT.

As DNA, the CDR3 is TGTGCCAGCAGTGACACGGGCGGGGATACGCAGTATTTT. Protein product: CASSDTGGDTQYF. This chain links TRBV2 with TRBJ2-3; the D gene is possibly TRBD2 (5 bases). Germline CDR1 is SNHLY and CDR2 is FYNNEI. The CDR3 has 13 residues. V lost 3 bases and J lost 6, with 10 bases in between.

The genes are TRBV11-2 and TRBJ2-5; 11 nucleotides align to TRBD2. The ends lost 5 bases at V and 0 bases at J; junction bases unmatched: 5. The V gene's germline CDR1 is SGHAT and CDR2 FQNNGV. The CDR3 covers 16 residues. The CDR3 DNA is TGTGCCAGCAGCCTTGGGACTAGCGGAGACCAAGAGACCCAGTACTTC. Encoded protein: CASSLGTSGDQETQYF.

The chain recombines TRBV11-2 with TRBJ2-1; 10 bases match TRBD2. V shed 0 bases and J 15 bases; nucleotides not matched to a gene: 8. Germline assignment: CDR1 SGHAT and CDR2 FQNNGV. This CDR3 contains 14 residues. The CDR3 sequence: CASSLDRLAGGAFF. The DNA for the CDR3 is TGTGCCAGCAGCTTAGATCGACTAGCGGGCGGCGCGTTCTTC.

In this sample, this clone turned up once. V usage is TRBV4-1 and J usage is TRBJ2-7, with TRBD2 matching 8 bases. The V gene's germline CDR1 is MGHRA and CDR2 YSYEKL. Germline trimming cut 10 bases from V and 1 base from J; bases unmatched to any gene: 9. There are 14 residues in the CDR3. CDR3 sequence (DNA): TGCGCCACCGCCGGGACTAGTTATTCCTACGAGCAGTACTTC. This codes for CATAGTSYSYEQYF.

The chain links TRBV10-3 to TRBJ2-3, with 9 bases fitting TRBD2. The V segment lost 0 bases and the J segment 4 bases; nucleotides outside the gene matches: 14. The CDR3 has 19 residues. Germline V lookup: CDR1 ENHRY, CDR2 SYGVKD. CDR3 sequence reads: CAISESFAREGERADTQYF. The DNA of the CDR3 is TGTGCCATCAGTGAGTCGTTTGCGCGGGAGGGTGAAAGGGCAGATACGCAGTATTTT.

V gene TRBV25-1 combines with J gene TRBJ1-3; D possibly corresponds to TRBD1 (6 bases). V lost 2 bases and J lost 4, with 15 bases in between. The CDR3 contains 16 residues. Germline-derived CDR1 and CDR2 are MGHDK and SYGVNS. Here the CDR3 DNA reads TGTGCCAGCAGTGAAAGGCTCCTGGGGACAGGAAACACCATATATTTT. Residues: CASSERLLGTGNTIYF.

The CDR3 protein is CATLGRGRKTQYF. DNA for the CDR3: TGCGCCACGTTAGGGCGGGGGAGGAAGACCCAGTACTTC. This rearrangement joins TRBV10-1 to TRBJ2-5; TRBD2 agrees at 7 bases. The V gene end was trimmed by 10 bases and the J gene end by 6 bases; junction bases not matched to a gene: 11. Germline loops: CDR1 WNHNN, CDR2 SYGVQD (reference sequence). The CDR3 is 13 residues long.

The chain links TRBV19 to TRBJ1-2, with 10 bases lining up with TRBD1. The CDR3 totals 16 residues. V shed 9 bases and J 4 bases; nucleotides not matched to a gene: 14. Germline assignment: CDR1 LNHDA and CDR2 SQIVND (reference sequence). In nucleotides, the CDR3 is TGTGCCAGCGAAGCGGGACAGGGGACCGCCGGCTATGGCTACACCTTC. Translating it yields CASEAGQGTAGYGYTF.

This chain joins TRBV18 and TRBJ1-5, with 11 bases that match TRBD1. The ends lost 8 bases at V and 6 bases at J; junction bases unmatched: 6. CDR1 and CDR2 from the germline V gene are KGHSH and LQKENI. The CDR3 loop spans 14 amino acids. Here the CDR3 DNA reads TGTGCCAGCGCCGTCGGGACAGGGGGTCAGCCCCAGCATTTT. It is translated as CASAVGTGGQPQHF.

The V call is TRBV7-9, the J call TRBJ1-3; D call uncertain. The CDR3 has 12 residues. Germline values: CDR1 SEHNR, CDR2 FQNEAQ (reference sequence). Trimming pared 6 bases from V and 7 bases from J, leaving 10 bases between. CDR3 coding DNA: TGTGCCAGCAGGCCGCCCGGTAACACCATATATTTT. It is translated as CASRPPGNTIYF.

The chain has TRBV5-1 and TRBJ2-5, with a possible D match to TRBD2 (6 bases). CDR1 is SGHRS and CDR2 is YFSETQ in the germline V gene. Trimming took 0 bases from V and 3 from J, leaving 9 bases between them. There are 14 residues in the CDR3. The CDR3 reads CASSLGRREETQYF. CDR3 DNA sequence: TGCGCCAGCAGCTTGGGAAGGAGGGAAGAGACCCAGTACTTC.

This chain links TRBV30 with TRBJ1-2; TRBD1 matches at 9 bases. CDR3 length equals 13 residues. The junction had 8 bases not matched to a gene; V was cut back by 4 bases and J by 8 bases. Germline V gene sequence: CDR1 GTSNPN, CDR2 SVGIG (reference sequence). The CDR3: CAWKEQGAYGYTF. CDR3 DNA sequence: TGTGCCTGGAAGGAACAGGGGGCCTACGGCTACACCTTC.

The V gene is TRBV7-9, the J gene TRBJ1-2; possible D gene TRBD1, 6 bases. The V end lost 2 bases, the J end lost 8 bases, and 18 bases lay between the germline ends. The CDR3 sequence is 15 residues long. The germline CDR1 and CDR2 sequences are SEHNR and FQNEAQ (reference sequence). The CDR3 DNA follows: TGTGCCAGCAGCTTAATCCAGGCAGGGGAAGGGGGCTACACCTTC. It yields the protein CASSLIQAGEGGYTF.

There are many counts of this clone. The V and J genes are TRBV6-4 and TRBJ2-7; maybe TRBD2 (5 bases). Germline V gives CDR1 MRHNA, CDR2 SNTAGT. The CDR3 loop spans 15 amino acids. V lost 5 bases, J lost 1 base, and 15 bases lay in between. CDR3 sequence reads: CASSYEGDSSYEQYF. The DNA of the CDR3 is TGTGCCAGCAGTTACGAGGGCGACTCATCCTACGAGCAGTACTTC.

This clone came up a few times. The chain employs TRBV5-1 and TRBJ2-3; unclear D gene. This CDR3 is built from 15 residues. Trimming shortened V by 2 bases and J by 3 bases, and 13 bases separated the two germline ends. Germline V lookup: CDR1 SGHRS, CDR2 YFSETQ. The CDR3: CASSLKEADTDTQYF. The CDR3 DNA reads as TGCGCCAGCAGCTTAAAAGAAGCCGATACAGATACGCAGTATTTT. Combining the CDR3 with reference TRBV5-1 and TRBJ2-3 gives the whole variable domain KAGVTQTPRYLIKTRGQQVTLSCSPISGHRSVSWYQQTPGQGLQFLFEYFSETQRNKGNFPGRFSGRQFSNSRSEMNVSTLELGDSALYLCASSLKEADTDTQYFGPGTRLTVL.

The chain is built from TRBV7-6 and TRBJ2-5, with 7 bases identical to TRBD2. CDR3 length: 17 amino acids. Germline CDR1 and CDR2: SGHVS and FNYEAQ. V gave up 5 bases and J gave up 5 bases; unmatched junction bases: 17. The CDR3 loop reads CASSPGGGSLVTETQYF. The DNA of the CDR3 is TGTGCCAGCAGCCCCGGAGGCGGGAGCCTTGTTACGGAGACCCAGTACTTC.

The chain links TRBV4-2 to TRBJ1-5; D ambiguous. Germline CDR1 LGHNA, CDR2 YNFKEQ. The CDR3 spans 17 residues. Trimming removed 0 bases from V and 5 bases from J, with 17 bases in between. CDR3 sequence (DNA): TGTGCCAGCAGCCAAGATTCCACCGGAGGGTGGGATCAGCCCCAGCATTTT. It is translated as CASSQDSTGGWDQPQHF.

This clone was seen only once. This sequence joins TRBV11-3 and TRBJ2-1; 7 bases agree with TRBD1. The V gene's germline CDR1 is SGHNT and CDR2 YENEEA. Trimming removed 5 bases from V and 8 bases from J; junction bases left unmatched: 15. This CDR3 is built from 16 residues. The CDR3 loop is CASSKTGQSFVDEQFF. The CDR3 region has the DNA TGTGCCAGCAGCAAAACGGGACAGTCCTTTGTTGATGAGCAGTTCTTC.

This clone has only a few counts. The J gene is TRBJ1-2, the V gene TRBV21-1; TRBD1 reflects the table's D call only, with no check against the DNA. TRBV21-1 is a pseudogene segment. CDR3 size: 12 residues. CDR3 amino acids: CASSKNREGYTF. The DNA for the CDR3 is TGTGCCAGCAGCAAAAACAGGGAGGGCTACACCTTC.

This clone was detected once. The rearrangement links TRBV7-7 to TRBJ2-1; 11 bases agree with TRBD2. The trim removed 5 bases at V and 4 bases at J, leaving 4 bases unmatched. The CDR3 loop spans 15 amino acids. Per germline, CDR1 SSHAT and CDR2 FNYEAQ (reference sequence). The CDR3 region has the DNA TGTGCCAGCAGCCCTCGACTAGCGGGGTACAATGAGCAGTTCTTC. As protein: CASSPRLAGYNEQFF.